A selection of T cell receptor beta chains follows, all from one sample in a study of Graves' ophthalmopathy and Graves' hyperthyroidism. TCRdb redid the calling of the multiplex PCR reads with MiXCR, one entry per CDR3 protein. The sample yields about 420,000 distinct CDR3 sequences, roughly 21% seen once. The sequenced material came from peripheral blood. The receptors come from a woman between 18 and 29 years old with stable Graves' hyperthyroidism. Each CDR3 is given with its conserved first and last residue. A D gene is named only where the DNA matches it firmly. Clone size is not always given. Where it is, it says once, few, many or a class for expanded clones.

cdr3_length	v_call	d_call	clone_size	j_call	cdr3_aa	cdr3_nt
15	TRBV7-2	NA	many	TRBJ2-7	CASSWGAGVSGEQYF	TGTGCCAGCAGCTGGGGGGCGGGAGTCTCGGGCGAGCAGTACTTC
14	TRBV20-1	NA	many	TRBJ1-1	CSAWGEIRNTEAFF	TGCAGTGCTTGGGGGGAAATCAGGAACACTGAAGCTTTCTTT
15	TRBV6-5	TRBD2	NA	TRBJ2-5	CASSFSGGLQETQYF	TGTGCCAGCAGTTTCAGCGGGGGCCTCCAAGAGACCCAGTACTTC
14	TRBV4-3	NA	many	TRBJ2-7	CASSQDSGDYEQYF	TGCGCCAGCAGCCAAGATTCAGGTGATTACGAGCAGTACTTC
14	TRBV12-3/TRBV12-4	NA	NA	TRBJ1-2	CASTKPGGLHGYTF	TGTGCCAGCACCAAGCCGGGGGGCCTGCATGGCTACACCTTC
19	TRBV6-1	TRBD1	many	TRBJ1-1	CASSEGQGRPFFMNTEAFF	TGTGCCAGCAGTGAGGGACAGGGGCGCCCTTTTTTCATGAACACTGAAGCTTTCTTT
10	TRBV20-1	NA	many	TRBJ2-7	CSAVWNEQYF	TGCAGTGCTGTGTGGAACGAGCAGTACTTC
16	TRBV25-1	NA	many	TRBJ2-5	CASSEFASGRLRTQYF	TGTGCCAGCAGTGAATTTGCGTCGGGACGGCTACGGACCCAGTACTTC
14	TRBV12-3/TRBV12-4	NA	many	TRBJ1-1	CASSLPASDTEAFF	TGTGCCAGCAGTTTGCCAGCGTCGGACACTGAAGCTTTCTTT
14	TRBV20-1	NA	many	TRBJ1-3	CSARDVLSGNTIYF	TGCAGTGCTAGAGATGTGCTATCTGGAAACACCATATATTTT
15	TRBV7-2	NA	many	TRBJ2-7	CASSLRAGSSYEQYF	TGTGCCAGCAGCTTACGGGCGGGATCCTCCTACGAGCAGTACTTC
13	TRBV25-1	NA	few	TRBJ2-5	CASSTQGLEAQYF	TGTGCCAGCAGTACACAGGGTCTGGAGGCCCAGTACTTC
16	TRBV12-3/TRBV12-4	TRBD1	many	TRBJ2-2	CASSSGQGEGTGELFF	TGTGCCAGCAGTTCCGGACAGGGTGAGGGCACCGGGGAGCTGTTTTTT
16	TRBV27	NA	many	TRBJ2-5	CASSPGKGFPGETQYF	TGTGCCAGCAGCCCCGGCAAGGGGTTCCCAGGGGAGACCCAGTACTTC
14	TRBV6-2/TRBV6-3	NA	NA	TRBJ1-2	CASTHLQGNYGYTF	TGTGCCAGCACCCACCTTCAGGGGAACTATGGCTACACCTTC
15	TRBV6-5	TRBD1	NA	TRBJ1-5	CASSLNRGPHQPQHF	TGTGCCAGCAGCTTAAACAGGGGGCCCCATCAGCCCCAGCATTTT
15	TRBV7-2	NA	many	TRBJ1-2	CASSLGLQGNYGYTF	TGTGCCAGCAGCTTAGGTTTACAGGGAAACTATGGCTACACCTTC
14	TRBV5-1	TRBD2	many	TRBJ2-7	CASSFGTNNYEQYF	TGCGCCAGCAGCTTCGGGACTAACAACTACGAGCAGTACTTC
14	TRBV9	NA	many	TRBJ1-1	CASSPFGASTEAFF	TGTGCCAGCAGCCCATTTGGGGCCAGCACTGAAGCTTTCTTT
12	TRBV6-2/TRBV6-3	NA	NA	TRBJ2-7	CACSYSGYEQYF	TGTGCCTGCAGTTACTCGGGCTACGAGCAGTACTTC
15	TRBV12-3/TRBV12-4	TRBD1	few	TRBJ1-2	CASSPLSGTGVGYTF	TGTGCCAGCAGTCCGTTATCCGGGACAGGGGTTGGCTACACCTTC
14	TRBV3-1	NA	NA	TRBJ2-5	CASSQESVQETQYF	TGTGCCAGCAGCCAAGAAAGCGTCCAAGAGACCCAGTACTTC
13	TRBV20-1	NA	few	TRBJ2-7	CSANTGITYEQYF	TGCAGTGCTAACACCGGGATAACCTACGAGCAGTACTTC
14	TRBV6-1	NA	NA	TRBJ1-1	CASSVGNMNTEAFF	TGTGCCAGCAGTGTTGGAAACATGAACACTGAAGCTTTCTTT